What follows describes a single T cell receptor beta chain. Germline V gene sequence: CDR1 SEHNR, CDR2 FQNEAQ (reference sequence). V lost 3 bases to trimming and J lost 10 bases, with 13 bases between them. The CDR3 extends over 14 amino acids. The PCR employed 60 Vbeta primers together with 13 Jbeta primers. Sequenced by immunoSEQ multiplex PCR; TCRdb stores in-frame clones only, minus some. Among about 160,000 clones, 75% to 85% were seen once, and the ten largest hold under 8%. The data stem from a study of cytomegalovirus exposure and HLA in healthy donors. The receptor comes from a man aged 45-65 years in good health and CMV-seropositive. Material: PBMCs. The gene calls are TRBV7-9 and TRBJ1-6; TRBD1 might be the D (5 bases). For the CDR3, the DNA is TGTGCCAGCAGCTTCGTTGCGGGGGACTCACCCCTCCACTTT. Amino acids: CASSFVAGDSPLHF.